These 7 T cell receptor beta chains originate from one sample sequenced in a study of response to subunit inactivated influenza vaccine. TCRdb recomputed calls from the RT-PCR reads with MiXCR, one row per CDR3 protein. The sample has approximately 500,000 distinct CDR3 sequences, under 30% seen once; the top ten hold about 2.8%. These same data were also listed under a study on T cells expressing NK-cell markers. Per that study: The authors made TCR beta cDNA libraries by 5'RACE template switching. This switching added a universal primer site and UMIs.

Source: CD4+ T cells sorted from PBMCs, taken 11 to 12 days after vaccination. These receptors originate from a man aged 45-65 years who received an inactivated influenza vaccine.

This clonotype was observed a handful of times. V is TRBV5-8 and J is TRBJ2-7; D unclear. The ends were cut back, 1 base at V and 5 bases at J, with 13 bases in the middle. Germline values: CDR1 SGHTS, CDR2 YDEGEE. The CDR3 runs to 14 residues. CDR3: CASSLRPDLHEQYF. The CDR3, as DNA: TGTGCCAGCAGCTTGCGTCCAGACCTCCACGAGCAGTACTTC.

This clonotype was found a few times. The chain recombines TRBV20-1 with TRBJ2-7, with 7 bases identical to TRBD1. With 2 bases clipped from V and 2 bases from J, the junction kept 6 bases outside the gene matches. Germline-derived CDR1 and CDR2 are DFQATT and SNEGSKA (reference sequence). The CDR3 runs 14 residues. The CDR3 protein is CSARQTGFPYEQYF. The CDR3 DNA reads TGCAGTGCTAGACAGACAGGGTTCCCCTACGAGCAGTACTTC.

The chain has TRBV20-1 and TRBJ1-5; TRBD1 agrees at 10 bases. The CDR3 spans 16 residues. Germline V lookup: CDR1 DFQATT, CDR2 SNEGSKA (reference sequence). V lost 5 bases and J lost 6; bases outside the gene matches: 13. In DNA form, the CDR3 reads TGCAGTGCTTCTCCCTGGACAGGGGGAAGAGGTCAGCCCCAGCATTTT. It specifies CSASPWTGGRGQPQHF.

J is TRBJ2-7 and V is TRBV2, with 10 bases that match TRBD1. This CDR3 spans 15 amino acids. Looked up from germline, CDR1 is SNHLY and CDR2 is FYNNEI. V lost 7 bases, J lost 5 bases, and 11 bases stayed unmatched. The CDR3 spells CASTRGGQGRNEQYF. The CDR3 DNA is TGTGCCAGCACAAGGGGGGGACAGGGGAGGAACGAGCAGTACTTC.

This clonotype has only a few counts. The CDR3 DNA follows: TGCGCCAGCAGCCAAGATAAAACCGGACTCATTTTCTACGAGCAGTACTTC. This sequence encodes CASSQDKTGLIFYEQYF. The gene calls are TRBV4-3 and TRBJ2-7; D is perhaps TRBD2 (5 bases). The CDR3 length is 17 residues. V shed 0 bases and J shed 3 bases, with 18 bases lying between them. Looked up from germline, CDR1 is LGHNA and CDR2 is YSLEER.

This clonotype was seen a handful of times. The chain uses TRBV9 and TRBJ2-1; D might be TRBD2 (5 bases). Germline values: CDR1 SGDLS, CDR2 YYNGEE. This CDR3 contains 15 residues. Trimming pared 3 bases from V and 0 bases from J, leaving 10 bases between. For the CDR3, the DNA is TGTGCCAGCAGCGATACGGGATACTCCTACAATGAGCAGTTCTTC. It translates to CASSDTGYSYNEQFF.

This clonotype was detected a few times. The chain employs TRBV12-3 or TRBV12-4 and TRBJ1-2; D not resolved. The CDR3 runs 12 residues. V was pared by 8 bases and J by 4 bases, with 11 bases between. CDR3 nucleotide sequence: TGTGCCAGCTCCGGTTTTAGCTATGGCTACACCTTC. It encodes CASSGFSYGYTF.